These 8 T cell receptor beta chains were sequenced from one sample in a study of T-cell memory formation after mild COVID-19. TCRdb processed the 5' RACE reads anew with MiXCR; each CDR3 protein has one entry. The sample has about 420,000 distinct CDR3 sequences; 20% to 25% are singletons. The specimen sequenced was PBMCs or a T cell subset sorted from them (not recorded which). The origin of the receptors is an adult woman who had mild COVID-19 (a few samples of this study predate the infection). Cell type and time point are not known.

In this sample, this clonotype turned up a few times. The genes are TRBV7-3 and TRBJ2-3; D perhaps matches TRBD2 (7 bases). Trimming pared 6 bases from V and 2 bases from J, leaving 12 bases between. The CDR3 extends over 14 amino acids. Per germline, CDR1 SGHTA and CDR2 FQGTGA. The CDR3 region is CASSFGGPTDTQYF. CDR3 nucleotide sequence: TGTGCCAGCAGTTTCGGGGGGCCCACAGATACGCAGTATTTT.

The chain couples TRBV6-5 to TRBJ2-3; 9 nucleotides line up with TRBD1. Germline assignment: CDR1 MNHEY and CDR2 SVGAGI. With 0 bases clipped from V and 7 bases from J, the junction kept 5 bases outside the gene matches. The CDR3 runs to 15 residues. The CDR3: CASSYSGTGKYTQYF. Written as DNA, the CDR3 is TGTGCCAGCAGTTACTCGGGGACAGGGAAGTATACGCAGTATTTT.

There are many counts of this clonotype. CDR3 residues: CASSSMYGRAYNEQFF. CDR3 DNA: TGTGCCAGCAGCTCCATGTACGGGCGGGCCTACAATGAGCAGTTCTTC. This chain uses TRBV3-1 with TRBJ2-1; D is perhaps TRBD2 (5 bases). Per the germline V gene, CDR1 is LGHDT and CDR2 is YNNKEL (reference sequence). Trimming left V 5 bases short and J 2 bases short, with 16 bases between. The CDR3 loop spans 16 amino acids.

This clonotype has a handful of counts. The chain has TRBV29-1 and TRBJ2-7; 9 bases match TRBD1. Losses at the gene ends were 6 bases for V and 5 bases for J; bases not matched to a gene: 8. From germline, CDR1 is SQVTM and CDR2 ANQGSEA. The CDR3 runs 13 residues. CDR3 loop: CSVAGTGLDEQYF. Written as DNA, the CDR3 is TGCAGCGTGGCCGGGACAGGGCTGGACGAGCAGTACTTC.

The V gene is TRBV5-1, the J gene TRBJ2-7, with 9 bases fitting TRBD1. This CDR3 region has 14 residues. From germline, CDR1 is SGHRS and CDR2 YFSETQ. Trimming at V came to 6 bases and at J to 5 bases, leaving 9 bases not matched to a gene. In nucleotides, the CDR3 is TGCGCCAGCACCACTGGGGACAGGGTGGACGAGCAGTACTTC. Protein product: CASTTGDRVDEQYF. Full variable domain (outside the CDR3, taken from reference TRBV5-1 and TRBJ2-7): KAGVTQTPRYLIKTRGQQVTLSCSPISGHRSVSWYQQTPGQGLQFLFEYFSETQRNKGNFPGRFSGRQFSNSRSEMNVSTLELGDSALYLCASTTGDRVDEQYFGPGTRLTVT.

This chain joins TRBV10-3 and TRBJ2-1; no reliable D call. V lost 3 bases to trimming and J lost 7 bases, with 16 bases between them. Germline assignment: CDR1 ENHRY and CDR2 SYGVKD. The CDR3 length is 15 residues. DNA of the CDR3: TGTGCCATCAGTGATGCCCCCCCCCTAGGGAATGAGCAGTTCTTC. Translation: CAISDAPPLGNEQFF.

Written as DNA, the CDR3 is TGTGCCAGCAGGGAGTACACGGGGGGGATGAGGACTGAAGCTTTCTTT. Translation gives CASREYTGGMRTEAFF. The chain links TRBV12-3 or TRBV12-4 to TRBJ1-1; D may be TRBD1 (5 bases). With 6 bases removed from V and 5 bases from J, the gap between germline ends came to 22 bases. CDR3 length: 16 amino acids.

This clonotype was recorded a few times. The chain has TRBV7-6 and TRBJ2-1; the D gene is possibly TRBD1 (5 bases). CDR3 size: 17 residues. V lost 0 bases, J lost 2 bases, and 14 bases lay in between. The V gene's germline CDR1 is SGHVS and CDR2 FNYEAQ. The chain's CDR3 is CASSLAPPGMTYNEQFF. CDR3 in DNA: TGTGCCAGCAGCTTAGCGCCCCCAGGGATGACCTACAATGAGCAGTTCTTC.